Listed here are 5 T cell receptor beta chains from one sample, sequenced in a study of spatial heterogeneity in lung cancer. Time point here: sample taken at primary tumor resection. TCRdb processed the 5' RACE reads anew with MiXCR; each CDR3 protein has one entry. The profile shows 60,000 to 90,000 distinct CDR3 sequences, 8% of them singletons. Source: PBMCs, taken at surgery. All receptors come from a male donor with early-stage non-small cell lung cancer.

Turning to this clonotype: A much larger clonotype is one base distant, so this may be a read error. The chain combines TRBV21-1 with TRBJ2-3. TRBV21-1 is labeled a pseudogene. The CDR3 sequence is 11 residues long. The chain's CDR3 is CASAHLDTQYF. CDR3 DNA: TGTGCCAGCGCCCATTTGGATACGCAGTATTTT.

The V and J genes are TRBV6-2 or TRBV6-3 and TRBJ2-5, with a tentative D call TRBD2 (5 bases). This CDR3 has 15 amino acids. V shed 4 bases and J shed 4 bases, with 16 bases lying between them. The germline gives CDR1 MNHEY, CDR2 SVGEGT. CDR3 residues: CASSSPARARETQYF. CDR3 DNA: TGTGCCAGCAGTTCCCCCGCGCGGGCCCGAGAGACCCAGTACTTC.

This clonotype was counted only a few times. The gene calls are TRBV20-1 and TRBJ2-7; 7 positions match TRBD1. The CDR3 loop spans 14 amino acids. The J segment lost 1 base and the V segment lost 3 bases, leaving 6 bases of the junction unmatched. Germline CDR1 and CDR2: DFQATT and SNEGSKA (reference sequence). CDR3 amino acids: CSASWTGPSYEQYF. In DNA form, the CDR3 reads TGCAGTGCTAGCTGGACAGGCCCATCCTACGAGCAGTACTTC.

This clonotype showed up many times. The chain carries TRBV29-1 and TRBJ2-2; no definite D call. The CDR3 is made up of 13 amino acids. V was cut by 7 bases and J by 6 bases, with 15 bases left in between. The germline CDR1 and CDR2 sequences are SQVTM and ANQGSEA. CDR3 in amino acids: CSAGPMEPGELFF. For the CDR3, the DNA is TGCAGCGCCGGGCCCATGGAGCCCGGGGAGCTGTTTTTT.

The gene calls are TRBV3-1 and TRBJ2-5; 10 nucleotides align to TRBD2. There are 17 residues in the CDR3. V was clipped by 4 bases and J by 1 base; unmatched bases: 9. CDR1 LGHDT and CDR2 YNNKEL come from the germline V gene (reference sequence). The CDR3 loop reads CASSPRSGRAIQETQYF. In nucleotides, the CDR3 is TGTGCCAGCAGCCCCCGCAGCGGGAGGGCTATCCAAGAGACCCAGTACTTC.